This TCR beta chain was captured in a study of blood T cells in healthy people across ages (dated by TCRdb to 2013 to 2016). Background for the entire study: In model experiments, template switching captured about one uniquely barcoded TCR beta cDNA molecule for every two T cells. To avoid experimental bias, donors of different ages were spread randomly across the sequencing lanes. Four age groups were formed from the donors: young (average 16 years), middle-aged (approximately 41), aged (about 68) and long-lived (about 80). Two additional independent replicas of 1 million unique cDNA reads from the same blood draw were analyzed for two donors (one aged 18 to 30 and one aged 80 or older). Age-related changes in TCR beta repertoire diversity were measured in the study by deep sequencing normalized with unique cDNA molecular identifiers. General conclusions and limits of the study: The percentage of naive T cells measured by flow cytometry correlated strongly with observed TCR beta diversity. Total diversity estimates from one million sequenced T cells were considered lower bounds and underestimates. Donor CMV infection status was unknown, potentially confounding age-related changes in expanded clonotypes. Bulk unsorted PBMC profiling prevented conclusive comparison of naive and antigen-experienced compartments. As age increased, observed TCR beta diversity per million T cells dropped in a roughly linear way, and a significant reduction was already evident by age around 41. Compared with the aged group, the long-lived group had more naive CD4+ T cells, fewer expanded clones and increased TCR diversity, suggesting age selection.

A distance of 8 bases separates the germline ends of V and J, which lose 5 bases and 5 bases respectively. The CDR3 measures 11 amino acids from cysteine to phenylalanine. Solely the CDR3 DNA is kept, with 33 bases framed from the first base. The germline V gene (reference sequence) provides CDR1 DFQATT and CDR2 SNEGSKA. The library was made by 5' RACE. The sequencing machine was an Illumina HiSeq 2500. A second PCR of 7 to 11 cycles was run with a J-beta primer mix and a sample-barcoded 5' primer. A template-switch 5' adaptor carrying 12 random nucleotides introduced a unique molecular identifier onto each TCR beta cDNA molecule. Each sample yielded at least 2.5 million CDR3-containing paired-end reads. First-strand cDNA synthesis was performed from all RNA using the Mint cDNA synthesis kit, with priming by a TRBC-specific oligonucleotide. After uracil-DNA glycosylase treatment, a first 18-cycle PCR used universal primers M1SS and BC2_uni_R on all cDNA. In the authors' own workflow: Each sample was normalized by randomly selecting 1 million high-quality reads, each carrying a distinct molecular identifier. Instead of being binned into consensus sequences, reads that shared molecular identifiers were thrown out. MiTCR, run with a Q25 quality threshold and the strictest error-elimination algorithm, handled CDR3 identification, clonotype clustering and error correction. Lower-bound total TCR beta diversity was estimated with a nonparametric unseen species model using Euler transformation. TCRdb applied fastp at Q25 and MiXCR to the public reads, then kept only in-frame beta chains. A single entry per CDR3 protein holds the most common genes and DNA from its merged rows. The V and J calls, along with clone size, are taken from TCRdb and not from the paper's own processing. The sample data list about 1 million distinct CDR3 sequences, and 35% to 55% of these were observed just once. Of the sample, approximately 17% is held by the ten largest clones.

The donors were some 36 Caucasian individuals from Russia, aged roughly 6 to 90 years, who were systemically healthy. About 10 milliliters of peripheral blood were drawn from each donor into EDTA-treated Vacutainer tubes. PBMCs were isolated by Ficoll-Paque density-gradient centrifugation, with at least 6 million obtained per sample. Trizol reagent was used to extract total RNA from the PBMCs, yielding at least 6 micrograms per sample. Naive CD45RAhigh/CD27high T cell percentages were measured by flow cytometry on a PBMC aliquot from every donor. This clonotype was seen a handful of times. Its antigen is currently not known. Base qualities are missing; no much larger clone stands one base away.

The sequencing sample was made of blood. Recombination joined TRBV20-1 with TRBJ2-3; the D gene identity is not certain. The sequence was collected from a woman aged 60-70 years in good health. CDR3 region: CSASLIDTQYF. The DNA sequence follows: TGCAGTGCTTCACTCATAGATACGCAGTATTTT.